These 19 T cell receptor beta chains came from one sample sequenced in a study of cytotoxic CD8 clonotypes in ibrutinib-treated CLL. Clones were sequenced by immunoSEQ multiplex PCR, and TCRdb holds only the in-frame ones, with some missing. Here the sample spans some 350,000 clones, over 60% being singletons. The starting material was PBMCs, obtained after 36 months of ibrutinib treatment. The receptors were gathered from a human donor with chronic lymphocytic leukemia.

The chain recombines TRBV27 with TRBJ2-7, with TRBD1 matching over 11 bases. Germline V CDR1 and CDR2: MNHEY, SMNVEV (reference sequence). Unmatched junction bases numbered 6, after V lost 6 bases and J lost 2 bases. This CDR3 is 15 amino acids long. CDR3 bases: TGTGCCAGCAGCGACGGACAGGGGGCTCCCTACGAGCAGTACTTC. Translating it yields CASSDGQGAPYEQYF.

This rearrangement joins TRBV19 to TRBJ1-1; no clear D. The germline V and J ends were trimmed by 4 bases and 2 bases, with 11 bases remaining between them. CDR1 is LNHDA, CDR2 SQIVND, per germline (reference sequence). The CDR3 runs 14 residues. CDR3 DNA sequence: TGTGCCAGTAGTAATGAGGGTGGAAACACTGAAGCTTTCTTT. Translation: CASSNEGGNTEAFF.

The chain recombines TRBV5-6 with TRBJ2-5, with D possibly called TRBD1 or TRBD2 (5 bases each). Trimming left V 0 bases short and J 5 bases short, with 8 bases between. The CDR3 consists of 13 residues. Germline CDR1 SGHDT, CDR2 YYEEEE. This CDR3 reads CASSLGGKETQYF. CDR3 DNA: TGTGCCAGCAGCTTGGGGGGGAAGGAGACCCAGTACTTC.

This clone has a single count. V and J are TRBV5-1 and TRBJ2-3, with D possibly being TRBD1 (7 bases). CDR1 is SGHRS and CDR2 is YFSETQ in the germline V gene. Trimming pared 0 bases from V and 0 bases from J, leaving 17 bases between. The CDR3 covers 18 residues. The CDR3 nucleotides read TGCGCCAGCAGCTTGGAACCCAGGGGGGTATCTAGCACAGATACGCAGTATTTT. Translating gives CASSLEPRGVSSTDTQYF.

This clone came up once. V is TRBV19 and J is TRBJ1-6; D gene unclear. The V gene's germline CDR1 is LNHDA and CDR2 SQIVND (reference sequence). CDR3 length: 13 residues. V was cut by 1 base and J by 8 bases, with 6 bases left in between. The DNA of the CDR3 is TGTGCCAGTAGTATAGCCGTGGATTCACCCCTCCACTTT. Its protein is CASSIAVDSPLHF.

The V and J genes are TRBV6-5 and TRBJ2-7; no reliable D call. V lost 5 bases and J 2 bases, leaving 13 bases between the germline ends. CDR1 and CDR2 from the germline V gene are MNHEY and SVGAGI. There are 14 residues in the CDR3. The CDR3 spells CASSRSNGPYEQYF. As DNA, the CDR3 is TGTGCCAGCAGTCGGTCCAACGGACCCTACGAGCAGTACTTC.

The V and J genes are TRBV10-2 and TRBJ1-6, with D hard to call. The CDR3 is made up of 13 amino acids. CDR1 and CDR2 from the germline V gene are WSHSY and SAAADI. CDR3 nucleotides: TGCGCGAGCCAGAAGGAGGGAGTCTCACCCCTCCACTTT. Translation: CASQKEGVSPLHF.

This rearrangement joins TRBV15 to TRBJ1-4; D is possibly TRBD1 (5 bases). V was trimmed by 1 base and J by 8 bases, leaving 20 bases between them. Germline lookup yields CDR1 LNHNV and CDR2 YYDKDF (reference sequence). CDR3 size: 17 residues. The CDR3 nucleotides are TGTGCCACCAGCAGAGCCGGGGGGATCGTACGGGGCGAAAAACTGTTTTTT. Translation gives CATSRAGGIVRGEKLFF. Supplemented by reference TRBV15 and TRBJ1-4, the full variable domain reads DAMVIQNPRYQVTQFGKPVTLSCSQTLNHNVMYWYQQKSSQAPKLLFHYYDKDFNNEADTPDNFQSRRPNTSFCFLDIRSPGLGDTAMYLCATSRAGGIVRGEKLFFGSGTQLSVL.

The J gene is TRBJ2-1, the V gene TRBV21-1. TRBV21-1 constitutes a pseudogene. The CDR3 is made up of 15 amino acids. DNA for the CDR3: TGTGCCAGCAGCAACCCAGTTGGGGGTCACAATGAGCAGTTCTTC. It translates to CASSNPVGGHNEQFF.

The V call is TRBV14, the J call TRBJ2-7, with D perhaps assigned TRBD1 or TRBD2 (5 bases each). Germline V gives CDR1 SGHDN, CDR2 FVKESK. Trimming stripped 2 bases from V and 2 bases from J, with 13 bases between. This CDR3 is built from 15 residues. This CDR3 is CASSQSGRGAYEQYF. The CDR3, as DNA: TGTGCCAGCAGCCAATCGGGCCGAGGGGCCTACGAGCAGTACTTC.

The chain employs TRBV27 and TRBJ2-7, with unresolved D. CDR1 is MNHEY, CDR2 SMNVEV, per germline (reference sequence). The CDR3 has 14 residues. Trimming removed 3 bases from V and 2 bases from J, with 11 bases in between. This CDR3 reads CASSFGRFTYEQYF. CDR3 in DNA: TGTGCCAGCAGTTTCGGTCGATTTACCTACGAGCAGTACTTC.

V is TRBV7-2 and J is TRBJ1-2; no clear D. The CDR3 consists of 12 residues. V lost 5 bases and J lost 7, with 11 bases in between. Germline CDR1 is SGHTA and CDR2 is FQGNSA. The CDR3 DNA sequence: TGTGCCAGCAGCCCAGTTTACAGTGGCTACACCTTC. This codes for CASSPVYSGYTF. Supplemented by reference TRBV7-2 and TRBJ1-2, the full variable domain reads GAGVSQSPSNKVTEKGKDVELRCDPISGHTALYWYRQSLGQGLEFLIYFQGNSAPDKSGLPSDRFSAERTGGSVSTLTIQRTQQEDSAVYLCASSPVYSGYTFGSGTRLTVV.

The rearrangement links TRBV7-9 to TRBJ2-3, with 8 bases identical to TRBD2. CDR1 SEHNR and CDR2 FQNEAQ come from the germline V gene (reference sequence). The CDR3 spans 15 residues. With V trimmed by 5 bases and J by 2 bases, 6 bases remained unmatched. The CDR3 DNA sequence: TGTGCCAGCAGCCCGGGACTAGTTCCCACAGATACGCAGTATTTT. Translation gives CASSPGLVPTDTQYF. Full variable domain (outside the CDR3, taken from reference TRBV7-9 and TRBJ2-3): DTGVSQNPRHKITKRGQNVTFRCDPISEHNRLYWYRQTLGQGPEFLTYFQNEAQLEKSRLLSDRFSAERPKGSFSTLEIQRTEQGDSAMYLCASSPGLVPTDTQYFGPGTRLTVL.

The chain combines TRBV15 with TRBJ1-1, with 7 bases matching TRBD1. CDR1 LNHNV and CDR2 YYDKDF come from the germline V gene (reference sequence). Trimming at V came to 1 base and at J to 2 bases, leaving 4 bases not matched to a gene. The CDR3 length is 15 residues. The CDR3 protein is CATSRGGTVNTEAFF. For the CDR3, the DNA is TGTGCCACCAGCAGAGGTGGGACAGTCAACACTGAAGCTTTCTTT.

The chain combines TRBV7-7 with TRBJ2-3; weak D call: TRBD2 (6 bases). V lost 5 bases and J 4 bases, leaving 19 bases between the germline ends. Germline V gene lookup returns CDR1 SSHAT and CDR2 FNYEAQ (reference sequence). The CDR3 is 16 residues long. CDR3 DNA sequence: TGTGCCAGCAGCCAGTATTCCGGGAGTTCCGCAGATACGCAGTATTTT. Its protein is CASSQYSGSSADTQYF.

The chain links TRBV5-6 to TRBJ1-4; a possible D gene is TRBD1 (5 bases). Germline lookup yields CDR1 SGHDT and CDR2 YYEEEE. The V gene lost 3 bases and the J gene lost 2 bases, with 8 bases spanning the gap. The CDR3 runs to 14 residues. The DNA for the CDR3 is TGTGCCAGCAGCTGGGGGGTGACTAATGAAAAACTGTTTTTT. It translates to CASSWGVTNEKLFF.

V gene TRBV4-1 combines with J gene TRBJ2-3, with D possibly TRBD2 on 7 matching bases. Per germline, CDR1 MGHRA and CDR2 YSYEKL. This CDR3 comprises 16 residues. With 4 bases removed from V and 4 bases from J, the gap between germline ends came to 18 bases. CDR3 in DNA: TGCGCCAGCAGCCTCTCCGTGGGGGGGGGCTCAGATACGCAGTATTTT. It yields the protein CASSLSVGGGSDTQYF.

The chain carries TRBV7-8 and TRBJ1-5; D unresolved. The CDR3 sequence is 15 residues long. V dropped 5 bases and J dropped 1 base, with 12 bases sitting between them. From germline, CDR1 is SGHVS and CDR2 FQNEAQ. CDR3 amino acids: CASSPNSGSNQPQHF. CDR3 coding DNA: TGTGCCAGCAGCCCAAATAGTGGAAGCAATCAGCCCCAGCATTTT.

The rearrangement uses TRBV28 and TRBJ2-7; tentatively, D is TRBD1 or TRBD2 (5 bases each). The CDR3 covers 14 residues. Germline V gene data show CDR1 as MDHEN and CDR2 as SYDVKM. V lost 5 bases to trimming and J lost 7 bases, with 18 bases between them. As DNA, the CDR3 is TGTGCCAGCAGTCCCCCACCGGGACCCGCGGAGCAGTACTTC. Translating gives CASSPPPGPAEQYF.